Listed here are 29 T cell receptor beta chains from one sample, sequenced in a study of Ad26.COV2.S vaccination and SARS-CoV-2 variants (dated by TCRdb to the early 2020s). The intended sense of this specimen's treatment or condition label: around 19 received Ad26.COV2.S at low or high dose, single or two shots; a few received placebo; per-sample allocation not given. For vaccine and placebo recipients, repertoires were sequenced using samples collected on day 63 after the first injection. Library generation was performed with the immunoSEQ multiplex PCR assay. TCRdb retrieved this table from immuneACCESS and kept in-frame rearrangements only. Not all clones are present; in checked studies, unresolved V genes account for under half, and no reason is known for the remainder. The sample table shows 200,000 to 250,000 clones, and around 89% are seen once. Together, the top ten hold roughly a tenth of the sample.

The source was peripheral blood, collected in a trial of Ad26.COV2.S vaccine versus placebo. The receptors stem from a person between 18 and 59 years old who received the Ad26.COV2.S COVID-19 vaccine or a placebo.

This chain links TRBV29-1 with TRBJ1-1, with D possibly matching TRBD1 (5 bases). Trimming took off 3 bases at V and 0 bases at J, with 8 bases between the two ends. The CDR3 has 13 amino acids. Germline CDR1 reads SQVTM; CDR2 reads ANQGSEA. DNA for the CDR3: TGCAGCGTTGATTACAGGTTGAACACTGAAGCTTTCTTT. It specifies CSVDYRLNTEAFF. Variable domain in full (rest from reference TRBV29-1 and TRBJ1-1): SAVISQKPSRDICQRGTSLTIQCQVDSQVTMMFWYRQQPGQSLTLIATANQGSEATYESGFVIDKFPISRPNLTFSTLTVSNMSPEDSSIYLCSVDYRLNTEAFFGQGTRLTVV.

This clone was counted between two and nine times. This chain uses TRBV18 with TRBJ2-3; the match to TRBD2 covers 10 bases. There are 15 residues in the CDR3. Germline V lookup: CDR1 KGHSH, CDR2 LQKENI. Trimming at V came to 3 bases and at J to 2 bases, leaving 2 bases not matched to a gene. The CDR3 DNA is TGTGCCAGCTCACCTGGACTAGCGGACACAGATACGCAGTATTTT. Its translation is CASSPGLADTDTQYF.

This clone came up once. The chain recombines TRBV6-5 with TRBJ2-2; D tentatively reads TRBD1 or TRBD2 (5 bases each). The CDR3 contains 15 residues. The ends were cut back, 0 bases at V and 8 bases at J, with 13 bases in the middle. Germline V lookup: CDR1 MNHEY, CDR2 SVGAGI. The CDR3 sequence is CASSYSHGTMGELFF. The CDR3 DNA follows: TGTGCCAGCAGTTACTCGCACGGGACCATGGGGGAGCTGTTTTTT.

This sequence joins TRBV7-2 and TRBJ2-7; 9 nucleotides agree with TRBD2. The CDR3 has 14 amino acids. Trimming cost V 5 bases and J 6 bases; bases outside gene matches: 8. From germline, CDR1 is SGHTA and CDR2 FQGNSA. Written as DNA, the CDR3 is TGTGCCAGCAGCACGGTAGCGGGAGTCCCCGAGCAGTACTTC. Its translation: CASSTVAGVPEQYF. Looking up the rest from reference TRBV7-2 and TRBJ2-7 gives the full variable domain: GAGVSQSPSNKVTEKGKDVELRCDPISGHTALYWYRQSLGQGLEFLIYFQGNSAPDKSGLPSDRFSAERTGGSVSTLTIQRTQQEDSAVYLCASSTVAGVPEQYFGPGTRLTVT.

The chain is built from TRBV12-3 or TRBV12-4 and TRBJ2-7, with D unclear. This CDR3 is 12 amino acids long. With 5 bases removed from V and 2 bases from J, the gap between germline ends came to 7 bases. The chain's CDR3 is CASSPGPYEQYF. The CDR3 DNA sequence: TGTGCCAGCAGTCCTGGGCCCTACGAGCAGTACTTC.

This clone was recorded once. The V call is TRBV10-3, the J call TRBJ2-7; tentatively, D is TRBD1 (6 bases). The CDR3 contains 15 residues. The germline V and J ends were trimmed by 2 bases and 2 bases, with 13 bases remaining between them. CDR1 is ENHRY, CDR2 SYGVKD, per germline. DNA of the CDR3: TGTGCCATCAGTGAGAGTACAGGGACGACCTACGAGCAGTACTTC. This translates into CAISESTGTTYEQYF.

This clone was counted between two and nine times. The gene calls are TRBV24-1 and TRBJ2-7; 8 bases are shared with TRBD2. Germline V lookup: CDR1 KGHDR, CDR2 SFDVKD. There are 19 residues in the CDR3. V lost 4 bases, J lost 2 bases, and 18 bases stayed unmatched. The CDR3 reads CATSEGVPGDSGKPYEQYF. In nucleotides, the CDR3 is TGTGCCACCAGTGAGGGGGTACCCGGAGATAGCGGGAAGCCCTACGAGCAGTACTTC.

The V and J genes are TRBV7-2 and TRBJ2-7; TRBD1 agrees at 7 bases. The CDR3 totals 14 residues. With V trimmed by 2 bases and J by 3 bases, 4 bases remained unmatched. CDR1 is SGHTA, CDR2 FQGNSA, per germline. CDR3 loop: CASSLSQGVYEQYF. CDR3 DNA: TGTGCCAGCAGCTTATCTCAGGGGGTCTACGAGCAGTACTTC.

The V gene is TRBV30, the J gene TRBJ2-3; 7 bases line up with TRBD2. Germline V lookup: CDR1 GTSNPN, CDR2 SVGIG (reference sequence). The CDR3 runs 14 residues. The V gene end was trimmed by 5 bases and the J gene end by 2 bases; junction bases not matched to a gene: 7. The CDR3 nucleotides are TGTGCCTGGCAGAGCGGGGTAATCACAGATACGCAGTATTTT. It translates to CAWQSGVITDTQYF. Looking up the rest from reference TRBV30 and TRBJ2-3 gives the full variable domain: SQTIHQWPATLVQPVGSPLSLECTVEGTSNPNLYWYRQAAGRGLQLLFYSVGIGQISSEVPQNLSASRPQDRQFILSSKKLLLSDSGFYLCAWQSGVITDTQYFGPGTRLTVL.

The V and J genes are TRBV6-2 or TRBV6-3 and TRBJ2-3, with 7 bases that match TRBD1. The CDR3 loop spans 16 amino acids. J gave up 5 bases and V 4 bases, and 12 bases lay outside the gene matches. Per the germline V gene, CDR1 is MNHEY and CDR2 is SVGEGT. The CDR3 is CASSSGRRQGGDTQYF. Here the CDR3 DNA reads TGTGCCAGCAGTTCCGGAAGACGACAGGGCGGAGATACGCAGTATTTT.

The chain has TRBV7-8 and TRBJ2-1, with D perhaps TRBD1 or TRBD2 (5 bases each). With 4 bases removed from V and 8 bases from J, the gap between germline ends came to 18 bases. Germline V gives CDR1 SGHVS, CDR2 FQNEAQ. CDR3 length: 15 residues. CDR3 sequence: CASSSGPPQGDEQFF. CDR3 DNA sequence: TGTGCCAGCAGCTCAGGGCCCCCCCAGGGAGATGAGCAGTTCTTC.

CDR3 in DNA: TGCGCCAGCAGACTAGCGGGGGACTCAATCCTCACAGATACGCAGTATTTT. This sequence encodes CASRLAGDSILTDTQYF. V and J are TRBV5-1 and TRBJ2-3; TRBD2 matches 11 bases. The CDR3 is 17 residues long. Germline V gene sequence: CDR1 SGHRS, CDR2 YFSETQ. V shed 5 bases and J 2 bases; nucleotides not matched to a gene: 10.

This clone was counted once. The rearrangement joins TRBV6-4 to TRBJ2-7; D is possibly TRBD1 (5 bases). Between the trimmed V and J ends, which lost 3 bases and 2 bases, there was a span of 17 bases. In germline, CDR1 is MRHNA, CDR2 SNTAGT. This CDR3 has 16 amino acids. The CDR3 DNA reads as TGTGCCAGCAGTGAGGGGCCTCTAGGCAAGCCCTACGAGCAGTACTTC. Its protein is CASSEGPLGKPYEQYF.

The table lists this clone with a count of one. The CDR3 loop reads CASSPRDRGNTIYF. The CDR3 DNA sequence: TGTGCCAGCAGTCCTCGGGACAGAGGTAACACCATATATTTT. The genes are TRBV5-8 and TRBJ1-3; 7 bases match TRBD1. CDR3 length equals 14 residues. V trimming: 5 bases; J trimming: 7 bases; junction bases outside the gene matches: 9. Germline CDR1 and CDR2: SGHTS and YDEGEE.

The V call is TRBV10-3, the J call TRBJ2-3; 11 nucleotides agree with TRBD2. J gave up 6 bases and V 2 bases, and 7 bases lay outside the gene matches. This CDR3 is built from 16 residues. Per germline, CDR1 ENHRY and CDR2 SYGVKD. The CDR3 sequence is CAISEPLAGAGDTQYF. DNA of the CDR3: TGTGCCATCAGTGAGCCACTAGCGGGGGCAGGGGATACGCAGTATTTT.

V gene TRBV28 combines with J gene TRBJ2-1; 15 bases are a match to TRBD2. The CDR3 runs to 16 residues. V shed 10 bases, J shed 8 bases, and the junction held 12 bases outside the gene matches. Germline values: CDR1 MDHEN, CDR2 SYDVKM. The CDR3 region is CAISWGLAGGRDEQFF. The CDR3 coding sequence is TGTGCCATCAGCTGGGGACTAGCGGGGGGCCGGGATGAGCAGTTCTTC.

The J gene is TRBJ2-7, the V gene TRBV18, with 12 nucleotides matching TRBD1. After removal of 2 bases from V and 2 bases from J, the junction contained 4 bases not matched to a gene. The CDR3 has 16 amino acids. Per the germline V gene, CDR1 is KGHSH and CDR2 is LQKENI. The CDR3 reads CASSPGTGGVTYEQYF. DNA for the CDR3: TGTGCCAGCTCACCAGGGACAGGGGGCGTAACCTACGAGCAGTACTTC.

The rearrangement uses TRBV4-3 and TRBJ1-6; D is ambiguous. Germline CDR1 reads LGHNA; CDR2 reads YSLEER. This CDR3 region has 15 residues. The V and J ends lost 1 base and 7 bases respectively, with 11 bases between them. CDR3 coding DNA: TGCGCCAGCAGCCAAGGGGTGTCGGGGAATTCACCCCTCCACTTT. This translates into CASSQGVSGNSPLHF.

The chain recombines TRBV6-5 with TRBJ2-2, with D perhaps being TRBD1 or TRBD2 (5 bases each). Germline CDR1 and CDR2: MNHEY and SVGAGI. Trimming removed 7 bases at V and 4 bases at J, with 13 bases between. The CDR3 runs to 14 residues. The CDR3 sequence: CASTGQRITGELFF. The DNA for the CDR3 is TGTGCCAGCACGGGGCAGAGGATCACCGGGGAGCTGTTTTTT.

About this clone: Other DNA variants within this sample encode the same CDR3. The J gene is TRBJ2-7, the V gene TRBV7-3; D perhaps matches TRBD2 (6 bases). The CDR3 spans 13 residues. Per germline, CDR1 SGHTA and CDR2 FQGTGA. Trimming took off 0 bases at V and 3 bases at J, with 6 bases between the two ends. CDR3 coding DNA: TGTGCCAGCAGCTTAACGGGGGGCTACGAGCAGTACTTC. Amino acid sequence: CASSLTGGYEQYF.

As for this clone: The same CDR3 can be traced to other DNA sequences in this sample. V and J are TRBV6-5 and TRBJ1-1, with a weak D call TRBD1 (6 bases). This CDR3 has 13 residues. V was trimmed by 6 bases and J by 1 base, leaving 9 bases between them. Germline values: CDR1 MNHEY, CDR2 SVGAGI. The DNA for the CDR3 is TGTGCCAGCAGCCCGGGACAGAACACTGAAGCTTTCTTT. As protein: CASSPGQNTEAFF.

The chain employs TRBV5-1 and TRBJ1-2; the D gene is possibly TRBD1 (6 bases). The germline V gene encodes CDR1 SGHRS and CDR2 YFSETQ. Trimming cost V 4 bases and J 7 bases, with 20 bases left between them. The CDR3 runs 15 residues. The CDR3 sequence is CASSLLQGLEGGYTF. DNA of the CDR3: TGCGCCAGCAGCCTACTACAGGGCCTGGAGGGTGGCTACACCTTC.

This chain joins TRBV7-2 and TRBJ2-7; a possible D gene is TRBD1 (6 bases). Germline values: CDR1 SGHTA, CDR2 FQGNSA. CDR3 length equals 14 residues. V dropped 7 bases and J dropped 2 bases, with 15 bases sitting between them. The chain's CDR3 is CASNLQGSTYEQYF. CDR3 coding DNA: TGTGCCAGCAACCTACAGGGCTCTACCTACGAGCAGTACTTC.

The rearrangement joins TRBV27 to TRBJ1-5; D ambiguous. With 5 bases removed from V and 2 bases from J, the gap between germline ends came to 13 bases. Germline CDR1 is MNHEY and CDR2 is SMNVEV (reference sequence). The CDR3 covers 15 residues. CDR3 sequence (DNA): TGTGCCAGCAGTCCCCTGGGTGGGGGCAATCAGCCCCAGCATTTT. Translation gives CASSPLGGGNQPQHF.

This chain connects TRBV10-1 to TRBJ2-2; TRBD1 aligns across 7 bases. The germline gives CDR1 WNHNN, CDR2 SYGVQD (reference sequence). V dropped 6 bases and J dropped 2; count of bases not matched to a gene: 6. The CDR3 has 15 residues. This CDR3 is CASSLGTVNTGELFF. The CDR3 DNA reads TGCGCCAGCAGCCTCGGGACAGTTAACACCGGGGAGCTGTTTTTT.

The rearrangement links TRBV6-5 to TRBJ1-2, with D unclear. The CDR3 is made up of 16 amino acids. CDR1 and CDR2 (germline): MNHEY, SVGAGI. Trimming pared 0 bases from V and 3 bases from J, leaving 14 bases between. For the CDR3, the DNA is TGTGCCAGCAGTTACTCGAAGGCCCGAGGAGACTATGGCTACACCTTC. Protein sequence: CASSYSKARGDYGYTF.

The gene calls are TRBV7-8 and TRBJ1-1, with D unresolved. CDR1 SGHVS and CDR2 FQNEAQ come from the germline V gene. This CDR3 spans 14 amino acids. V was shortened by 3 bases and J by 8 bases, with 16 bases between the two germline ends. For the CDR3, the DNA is TGTGCCAGCAGCTTGGGTAGTATAGGACGGGAAGCTTTCTTT. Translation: CASSLGSIGREAFF.

CDR3 amino acids: CAISEREDSSYEQYF. CDR3 coding DNA: TGTGCCATCAGTGAGCGGGAGGACAGCTCCTACGAGCAGTACTTC. V usage is TRBV10-3 and J usage is TRBJ2-7; possible D gene TRBD2, 7 bases. V lost 2 bases, J lost 0 bases, and 11 bases lay in between. The CDR3 spans 15 residues. Germline CDR1 reads ENHRY; CDR2 reads SYGVKD.

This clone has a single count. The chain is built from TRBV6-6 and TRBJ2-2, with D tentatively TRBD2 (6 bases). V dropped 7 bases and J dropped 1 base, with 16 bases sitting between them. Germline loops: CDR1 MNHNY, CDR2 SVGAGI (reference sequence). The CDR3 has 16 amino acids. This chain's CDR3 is CASTYPGRGNTGELFF. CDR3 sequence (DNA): TGTGCCAGCACCTACCCAGGGCGGGGGAACACCGGGGAGCTGTTTTTT.